These 10 T cell receptor beta chains were sequenced from one sample in a study of metastatic and nonmetastatic thyroid tumors. MiXCR reprocessed the PCR reads for TCRdb. The sample includes 30,000 to 45,000 clones, around a fifth of them seen just once. Every patient underwent thyroid surgery untreated. The sample taken for sequencing was blood. These receptors all stem from a female donor with papillary thyroid cancer or a benign thyroid nodule (not recorded which). Some clones in this sample may be carry-over from other donors' samples.

In the case of this clone: A read error may be the cause here, since a much bigger clone is one base away. The J gene is TRBJ2-4, the V gene TRBV7-2; TRBD2 agrees at 11 bases. Per germline, CDR1 SGHTA and CDR2 FQGNSA. This CDR3 comprises 17 residues. The CDR3 loop reads CASSFLAGGPAKNIHYF. The CDR3 nucleotides read TGTGCCAGCAGCTTTTTAGCGGGAGGGCCGGCCAAAAACATTCATTACTTC.

This clone turned up a few times. A much larger clone is a single base away; this may be a read error. The CDR3 DNA reads TGCAGTGCTCAGACAGTGGGGAAAGATACGCAGTATTTT. Translated: CSAQTVGKDTQYF. This chain links TRBV20-1 with TRBJ2-3; a possible D gene is TRBD1 (5 bases). V was cut by 5 bases and J by 5 bases, with 14 bases left in between. This CDR3 region has 13 residues. Germline CDR1 reads DFQATT; CDR2 reads SNEGSKA (reference sequence).

This clone was seen ten or more times. The chain employs TRBV12-3 or TRBV12-4 and TRBJ2-1; 7 bases fit TRBD2. The CDR3 has 13 amino acids. J lost 7 bases, V lost 2 bases, and 2 bases had no gene match. The CDR3 sequence is CASSLHSGNEQFF. DNA of the CDR3: TGTGCCAGCAGTTTACATAGCGGGAATGAGCAGTTCTTC.

This clone was seen many times. This sequence joins TRBV19 and TRBJ2-7, with a tentative D call TRBD2 (5 bases). V lost 3 bases and J lost 3, with 15 bases in between. CDR1 is LNHDA, CDR2 SQIVND, per germline (reference sequence). The CDR3 has 15 amino acids. CDR3 nucleotide sequence: TGTGCCAGTAGTATTTCCCCCTATAGCGTCTACGAGCAGTACTTC. Translated, it gives CASSISPYSVYEQYF.

This clone was found many times. The chain uses TRBV7-9 and TRBJ1-3; no reliable D call. V dropped 1 base and J dropped 4 bases, with 8 bases sitting between them. The germline V gene encodes CDR1 SEHNR and CDR2 FQNEAQ (reference sequence). CDR3 length: 14 residues. This CDR3 reads CASSLVGGGNTIYF. The CDR3 DNA sequence: TGTGCCAGCAGCTTAGTAGGAGGGGGAAACACCATATATTTT.

This clone was counted ten times or more. The chain has TRBV11-1 and TRBJ2-5; 7 bases agree with TRBD1. Germline V gene sequence: CDR1 SGHAT, CDR2 FQDESV (reference sequence). Unmatched junction bases numbered 4, after V lost 5 bases and J lost 4 bases. The CDR3 is made up of 13 amino acids. The CDR3: CASSQQGRETQYF. The CDR3 bases are TGTGCCAGCAGCCAACAGGGGCGAGAGACCCAGTACTTC.

This clone was observed at least ten times. J is TRBJ2-6 and V is TRBV19; a weak D match, TRBD1 (7 bases). Germline lookup yields CDR1 LNHDA and CDR2 SQIVND (reference sequence). Trimming left V 9 bases short and J 6 bases short, with 12 bases between. The CDR3 has 13 residues. As DNA, the CDR3 is TGTGCCAGCAGGGGGGTTTTGGCCAACGTCCTGACTTTC. Translation: CASRGVLANVLTF.

At least ten counts were recorded for this clone. This sequence joins TRBV5-1 and TRBJ1-1; D gene ambiguous. From germline, CDR1 is SGHRS and CDR2 YFSETQ. The CDR3 spans 13 residues. The ends were cut back, 6 bases at V and 0 bases at J, with 9 bases in the middle. CDR3 sequence reads: CASTRGLNTEAFF. The CDR3 DNA sequence: TGCGCCAGCACTCGAGGTCTGAACACTGAAGCTTTCTTT.

Remarks on this clone: A much more abundant neighbour one base away suggests this may be a read error. The V call is TRBV2, the J call TRBJ1-5, with a tentative D call TRBD1 (6 bases). Trimming took off 4 bases at V and 6 bases at J, with 16 bases between the two ends. The CDR3 extends over 15 amino acids. Germline V CDR1 and CDR2: SNHLY, FYNNEI. CDR3 amino acids: CASSVGWGAGQPQHF. The CDR3 DNA reads as TGTGCCAGCAGTGTGGGGTGGGGGGCCGGTCAGCCCCAGCATTTT.

The table lists this clone with many counts. V gene TRBV29-1 combines with J gene TRBJ2-3; possible D gene TRBD1, 6 bases. This CDR3 region has 15 residues. Trimming cost V 5 bases and J 2 bases, with 17 bases left between them. Germline CDR1 is SQVTM and CDR2 is ANQGSEA. Written as DNA, the CDR3 is TGCAGCGTTTATAGGGCAGGGGCCCACACAGATACGCAGTATTTT. Amino acids: CSVYRAGAHTDTQYF.